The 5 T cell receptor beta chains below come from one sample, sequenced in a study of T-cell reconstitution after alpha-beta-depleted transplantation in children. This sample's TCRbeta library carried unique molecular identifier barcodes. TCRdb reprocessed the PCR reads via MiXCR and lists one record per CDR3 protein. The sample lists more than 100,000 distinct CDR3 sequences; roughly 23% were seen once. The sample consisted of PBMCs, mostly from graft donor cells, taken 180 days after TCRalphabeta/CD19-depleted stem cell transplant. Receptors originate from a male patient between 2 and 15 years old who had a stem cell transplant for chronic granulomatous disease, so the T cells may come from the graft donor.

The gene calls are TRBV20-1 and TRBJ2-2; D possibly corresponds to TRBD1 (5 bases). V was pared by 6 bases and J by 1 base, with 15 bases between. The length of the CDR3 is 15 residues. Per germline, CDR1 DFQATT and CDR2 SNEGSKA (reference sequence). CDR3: CSAARAGMNTGELFF. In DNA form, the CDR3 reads TGCAGTGCCGCCAGGGCAGGCATGAACACCGGGGAGCTGTTTTTT.

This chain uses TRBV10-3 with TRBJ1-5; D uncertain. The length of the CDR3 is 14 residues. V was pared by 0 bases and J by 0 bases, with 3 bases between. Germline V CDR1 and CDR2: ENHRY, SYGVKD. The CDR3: CAISESGSNQPQHF. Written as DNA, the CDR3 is TGTGCCATCAGTGAGTCGGGTAGCAATCAGCCCCAGCATTTT.

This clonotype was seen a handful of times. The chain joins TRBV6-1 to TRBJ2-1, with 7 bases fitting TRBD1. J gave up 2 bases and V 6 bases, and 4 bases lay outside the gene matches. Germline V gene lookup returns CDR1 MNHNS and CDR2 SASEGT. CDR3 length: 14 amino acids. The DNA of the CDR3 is TGTGCCAGCAGCGTCGGGACAGCCTACAATGAGCAGTTCTTC. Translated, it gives CASSVGTAYNEQFF.

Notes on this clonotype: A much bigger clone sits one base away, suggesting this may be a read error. The CDR3 sequence is CASSLLTGGYGEQYF. CDR3 nucleotides: TGTGCCAGCAGCCTTCTGACAGGGGGCTATGGCGAGCAGTACTTC. The chain carries TRBV14 and TRBJ2-7; TRBD1 matches 10 bases. The CDR3 consists of 15 residues. The V gene's germline CDR1 is SGHDN and CDR2 FVKESK. Trimming at V came to 4 bases and at J to 6 bases, leaving 9 bases not matched to a gene.

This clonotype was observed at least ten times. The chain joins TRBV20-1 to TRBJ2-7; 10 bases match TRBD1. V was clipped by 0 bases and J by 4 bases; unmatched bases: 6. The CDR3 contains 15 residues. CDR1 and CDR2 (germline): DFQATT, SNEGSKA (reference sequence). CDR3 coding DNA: TGCAGTGCTAGAGATACCGGACAGGGGGGGTACGAGCAGTACTTC. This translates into CSARDTGQGGYEQYF.